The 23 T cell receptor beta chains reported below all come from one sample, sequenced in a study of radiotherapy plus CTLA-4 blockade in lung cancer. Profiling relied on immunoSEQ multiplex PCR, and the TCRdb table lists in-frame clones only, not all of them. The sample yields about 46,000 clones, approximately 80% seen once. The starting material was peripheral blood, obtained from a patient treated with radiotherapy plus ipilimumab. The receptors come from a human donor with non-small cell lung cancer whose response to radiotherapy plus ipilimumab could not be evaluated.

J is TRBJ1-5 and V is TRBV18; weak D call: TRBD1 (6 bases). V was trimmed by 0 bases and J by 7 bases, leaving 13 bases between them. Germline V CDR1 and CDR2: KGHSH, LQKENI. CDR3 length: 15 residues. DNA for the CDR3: TGTGCCAGCTCACCACCTGGTGGTAGGGGGCAGCCCCAGCATTTT. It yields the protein CASSPPGGRGQPQHF.

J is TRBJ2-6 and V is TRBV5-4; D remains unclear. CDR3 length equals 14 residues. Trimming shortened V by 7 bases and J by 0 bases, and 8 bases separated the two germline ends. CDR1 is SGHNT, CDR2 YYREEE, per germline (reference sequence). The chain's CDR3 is CASARVSGANVLTF. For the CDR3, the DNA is TGTGCCAGCGCTCGGGTCTCTGGGGCCAACGTCCTGACTTTC.

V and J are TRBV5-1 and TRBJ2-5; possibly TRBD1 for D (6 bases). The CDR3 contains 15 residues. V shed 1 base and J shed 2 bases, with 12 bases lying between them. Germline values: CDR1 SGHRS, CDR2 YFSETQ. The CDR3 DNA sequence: TGCGCCAGCAGCTTGTCGCCTACAGGGCAAGAGACCCAGTACTTC. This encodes CASSLSPTGQETQYF.

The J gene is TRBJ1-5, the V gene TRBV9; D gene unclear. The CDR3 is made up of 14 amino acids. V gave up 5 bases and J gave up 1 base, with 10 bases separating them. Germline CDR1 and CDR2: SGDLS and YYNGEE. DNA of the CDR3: TGTGCCAGCAGTGGAGTAGGCAGCAATCAGCCCCAGCATTTT. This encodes CASSGVGSNQPQHF.

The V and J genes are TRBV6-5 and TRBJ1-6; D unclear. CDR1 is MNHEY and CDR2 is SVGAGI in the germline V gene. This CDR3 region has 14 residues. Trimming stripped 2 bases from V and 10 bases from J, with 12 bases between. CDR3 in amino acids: CASSYEVRNSPLHF. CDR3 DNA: TGTGCCAGCAGTTACGAGGTCAGAAACTCACCCCTCCACTTT.

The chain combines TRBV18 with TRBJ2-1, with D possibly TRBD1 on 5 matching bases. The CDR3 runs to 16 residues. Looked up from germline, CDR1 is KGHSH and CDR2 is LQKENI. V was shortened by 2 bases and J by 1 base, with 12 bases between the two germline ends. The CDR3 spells CASSPWRTSSYNEQFF. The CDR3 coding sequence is TGTGCCAGCTCACCATGGCGGACAAGTTCCTACAATGAGCAGTTCTTC.

CDR3 sequence: CASSSRQGYTEAFF. Here the CDR3 DNA reads TGTGCCAGCAGTTCACGACAGGGGTACACTGAAGCTTTCTTT. The chain uses TRBV27 and TRBJ1-1; 8 bases are a match to TRBD1. V dropped 4 bases and J dropped 3; count of bases not matched to a gene: 4. CDR1 MNHEY and CDR2 SMNVEV come from the germline V gene (reference sequence). The CDR3 has 14 amino acids.

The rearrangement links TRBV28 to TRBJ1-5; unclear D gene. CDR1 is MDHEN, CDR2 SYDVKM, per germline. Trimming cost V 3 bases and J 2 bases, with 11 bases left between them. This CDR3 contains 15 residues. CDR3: CASSFQVVGNQPQHF. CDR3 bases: TGTGCCAGCAGTTTCCAGGTCGTGGGCAATCAGCCCCAGCATTTT.

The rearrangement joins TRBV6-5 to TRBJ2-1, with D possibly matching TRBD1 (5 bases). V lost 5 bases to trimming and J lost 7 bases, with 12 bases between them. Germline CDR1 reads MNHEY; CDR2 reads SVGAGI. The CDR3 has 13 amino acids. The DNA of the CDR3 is TGTGCCAGCAGTCCCTACTCAGGGAATGAGCAGTTCTTC. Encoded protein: CASSPYSGNEQFF.

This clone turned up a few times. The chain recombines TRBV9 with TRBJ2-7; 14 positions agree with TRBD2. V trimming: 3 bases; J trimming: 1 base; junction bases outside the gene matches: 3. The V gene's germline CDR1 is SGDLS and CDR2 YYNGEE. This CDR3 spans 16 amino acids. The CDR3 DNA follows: TGTGCCAGCAGCGAGGGACTAGCGGGAGTATCCTACGAGCAGTACTTC. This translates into CASSEGLAGVSYEQYF. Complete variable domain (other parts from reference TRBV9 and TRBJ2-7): DSGVTQTPKHLITATGQRVTLRCSPRSGDLSVYWYQQSLDQGLQFLIQYYNGEERAKGNILERFSAQQFPDLHSELNLSSLELGDSALYFCASSEGLAGVSYEQYFGPGTRLTVT.

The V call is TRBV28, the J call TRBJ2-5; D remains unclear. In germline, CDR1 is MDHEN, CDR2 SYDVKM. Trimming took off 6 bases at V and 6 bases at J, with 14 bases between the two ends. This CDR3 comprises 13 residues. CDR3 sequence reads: CASRVTPEQTQYF. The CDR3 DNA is TGTGCCAGCAGGGTAACCCCCGAGCAGACCCAGTACTTC.

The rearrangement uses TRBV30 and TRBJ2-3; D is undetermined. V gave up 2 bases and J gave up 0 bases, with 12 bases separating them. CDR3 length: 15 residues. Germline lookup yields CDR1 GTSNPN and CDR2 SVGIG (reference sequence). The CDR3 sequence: CAWSPARISTDTQYF. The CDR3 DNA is TGTGCCTGGAGTCCCGCCAGGATTAGCACAGATACGCAGTATTTT.

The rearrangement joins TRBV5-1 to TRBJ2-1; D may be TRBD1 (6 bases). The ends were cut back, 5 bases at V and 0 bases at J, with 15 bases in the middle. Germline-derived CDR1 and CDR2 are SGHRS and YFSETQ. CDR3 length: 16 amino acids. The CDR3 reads CASSPTGTNSYNEQFF. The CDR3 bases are TGCGCCAGCAGTCCAACCGGGACAAACTCCTACAATGAGCAGTTCTTC.

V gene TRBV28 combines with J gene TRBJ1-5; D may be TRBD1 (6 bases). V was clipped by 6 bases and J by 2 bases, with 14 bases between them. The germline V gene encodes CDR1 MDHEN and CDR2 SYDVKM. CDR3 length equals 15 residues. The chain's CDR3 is CASSLDRSGNQPQHF. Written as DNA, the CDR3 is TGTGCCAGCAGCCTCGACAGGTCGGGCAATCAGCCCCAGCATTTT.

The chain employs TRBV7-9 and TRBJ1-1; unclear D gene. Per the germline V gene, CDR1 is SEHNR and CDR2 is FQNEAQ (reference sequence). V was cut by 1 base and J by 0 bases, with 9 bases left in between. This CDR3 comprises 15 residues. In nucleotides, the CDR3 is TGTGCCAGCAGCTTAGACTCACTCATGAACACTGAAGCTTTCTTT. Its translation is CASSLDSLMNTEAFF.

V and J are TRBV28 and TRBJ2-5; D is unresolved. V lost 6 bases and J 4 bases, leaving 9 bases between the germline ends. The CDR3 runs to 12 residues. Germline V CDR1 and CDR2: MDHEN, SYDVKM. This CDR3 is CASRENTETQYF. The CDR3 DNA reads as TGTGCCAGCAGGGAGAATACAGAGACCCAGTACTTC.

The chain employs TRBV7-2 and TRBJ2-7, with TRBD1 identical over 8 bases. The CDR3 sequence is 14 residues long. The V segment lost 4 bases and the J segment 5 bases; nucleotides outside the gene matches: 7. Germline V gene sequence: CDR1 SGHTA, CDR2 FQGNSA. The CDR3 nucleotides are TGTGCCAGCAGCTCCCGGACAGGGTACAACGAGCAGTACTTC. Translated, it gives CASSSRTGYNEQYF. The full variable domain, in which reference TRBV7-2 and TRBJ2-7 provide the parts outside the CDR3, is GAGVSQSPSNKVTEKGKDVELRCDPISGHTALYWYRQSLGQGLEFLIYFQGNSAPDKSGLPSDRFSAERTGGSVSTLTIQRTQQEDSAVYLCASSSRTGYNEQYFGPGTRLTVT.

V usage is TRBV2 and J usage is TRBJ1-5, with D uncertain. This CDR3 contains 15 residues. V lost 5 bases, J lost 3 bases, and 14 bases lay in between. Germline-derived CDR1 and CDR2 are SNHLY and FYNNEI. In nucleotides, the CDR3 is TGTGCCAGCAGTTACAGTTGGCGTTTCAATCAGCCCCAGCATTTT. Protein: CASSYSWRFNQPQHF.

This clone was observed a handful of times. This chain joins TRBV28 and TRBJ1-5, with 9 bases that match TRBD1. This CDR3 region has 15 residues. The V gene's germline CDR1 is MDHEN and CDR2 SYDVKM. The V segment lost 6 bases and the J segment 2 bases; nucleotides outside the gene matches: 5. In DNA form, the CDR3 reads TGTGCCAGCAGATCCGGGACAGGGCGCAATCAGCCCCAGCATTTT. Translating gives CASRSGTGRNQPQHF.

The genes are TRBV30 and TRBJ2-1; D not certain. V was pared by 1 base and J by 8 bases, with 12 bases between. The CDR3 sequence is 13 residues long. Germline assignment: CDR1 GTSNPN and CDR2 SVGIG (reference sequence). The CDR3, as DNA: TGTGCCTGGAGTGACCCCCCGGTTTATGAGCAGTTCTTC. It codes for CAWSDPPVYEQFF.

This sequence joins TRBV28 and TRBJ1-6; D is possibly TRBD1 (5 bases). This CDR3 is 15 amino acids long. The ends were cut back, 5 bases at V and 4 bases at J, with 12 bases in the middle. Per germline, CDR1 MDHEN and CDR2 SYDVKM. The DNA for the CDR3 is TGTGCCAGCAGTCCGCGACAGCAGTATAATTCACCCCTCCACTTT. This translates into CASSPRQQYNSPLHF. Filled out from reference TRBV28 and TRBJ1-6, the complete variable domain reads DVKVTQSSRYLVKRTGEKVFLECVQDMDHENMFWYRQDPGLGLRLIYFSYDVKMKEKGDIPEGYSVSREKKERFSLILESASTNQTSMYLCASSPRQQYNSPLHFGNGTRLTVT.

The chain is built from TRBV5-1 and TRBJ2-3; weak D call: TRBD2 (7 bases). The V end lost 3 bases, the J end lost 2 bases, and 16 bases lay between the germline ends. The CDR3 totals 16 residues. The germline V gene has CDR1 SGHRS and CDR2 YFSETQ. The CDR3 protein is CASSSRGGAPTDTQYF. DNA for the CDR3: TGCGCCAGCAGCTCAAGGGGGGGGGCCCCCACAGATACGCAGTATTTT.

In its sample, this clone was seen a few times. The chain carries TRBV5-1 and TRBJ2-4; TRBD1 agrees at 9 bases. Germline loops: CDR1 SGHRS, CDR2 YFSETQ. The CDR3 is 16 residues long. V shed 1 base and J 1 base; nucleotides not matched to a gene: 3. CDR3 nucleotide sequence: TGCGCCAGCAGCTTGTTACAGGGGGCGGCCAAAAACATTCAGTACTTC. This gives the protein CASSLLQGAAKNIQYF.